A selection of T cell receptor beta chains follows, all from one sample in a study of blood T cell repertoires in COVID-19. Assay: immunoSEQ multiplex PCR; the TCRdb copy retains only in-frame clones and omits some. The sample consists of 220,000 or so clones, about four fifths of them appearing once. Sequenced: peripheral blood. These TCRs come from a woman aged 55-69 years with acute or convalescent COVID-19. Each CDR3 is given with its conserved first and last residue. The D gene is left open where the match is weak. Where a row states a size, it is once, few, many or the class of an expanded clone; other rows omit it.

>-|15|TRBJ1-2|-|TRBV9
TGTGCCAGCAGCGTAAGCGTACAAACTAACTATGGCTACACCTTC
CASSVSVQTNYGYTF
>-|13|TRBJ1-1|-|TRBV10-3
TGTGCCATCAGGGAGGGTGGGAGAACTGAAGCTTTCTTT
CAIREGGRTEAFF
>TRBD1|14|TRBJ1-4|-|TRBV5-1
TGCGCCAGCAAACAGGGGGCCCTTAATGAAAAACTGTTTTTT
CASKQGALNEKLFF
>-|13|TRBJ2-1|-|TRBV7-2
TGTGCCAGCAGCGAACCAGGATACAATGAGCAGTTCTTC
CASSEPGYNEQFF
>TRBD1|16|TRBJ1-5|-|TRBV2
TGTGCCAGCAGTGAAATGGGCAGGGGGGGCAATCAGCCCCAGCATTTT
CASSEMGRGGNQPQHF
>-|16|TRBJ1-4|-|TRBV7-8
TGTGCCAGCAGCTGCGGGGGGTACGGGGGAAATGAAAAACTGTTTTTT
CASSCGGYGGNEKLFF
>-|16|TRBJ1-4|-|TRBV30
TGTGCCTGGAGATCACCTAAAGGCCAGGGTGGTGAAAAACTGTTTTTT
CAWRSPKGQGGEKLFF
>-|13|TRBJ2-1|-|TRBV20-1
TGCAGTGCTAGTTCCGTTCCCCCGAATGAGCAGTTCTTC
CSASSVPPNEQFF
>-|16|TRBJ2-2|-|TRBV5-1
TGCGCCAGCAGCTTGGGGGAGCAGGTCAACACCGGGGAGCTGTTTTTT
CASSLGEQVNTGELFF
>TRBD1|14|TRBJ1-1|-|TRBV27
TGTGCCAGCAGTACAGGGGGTCCAGGACGTGAAGCTTTCTTT
CASSTGGPGREAFF
>TRBD1|14|TRBJ2-1|few|TRBV19
TGTGCCAGTAGTACATTGACAGGGCACAATGAGCAGTTCTTC
CASSTLTGHNEQFF
>TRBD2|17|TRBJ2-1|-|TRBV4-2
TGTGCCAGCAGCCACGTAGCGGGGGGGCCCCGTGAGAATGAGCAGTTCTTC
CASSHVAGGPRENEQFF
>-|13|TRBJ2-3|-|TRBV5-4
TGTGCCAGCAGCTTCAAAAGCACAGATACGCAGTATTTT
CASSFKSTDTQYF
>-|19|TRBJ2-2|few|TRBV5-1
TGCGCCAGCAGCTCATCGGGTACACGCAGTAGATTTAACACCGGGGAGCTGTTTTTT
CASSSSGTRSRFNTGELFF
>-|14|TRBJ1-1|-|TRBV3-1/TRBV3-2
TGTGCCAGCAGCCGGGGCAGGGTGAACACTGAAGCTTTCTTT
CASSRGRVNTEAFF
>TRBD1|15|TRBJ1-1|-|TRBV5-6
TGTGCCAGCAGCGCCGCGGCAGGGGGCGGCACTGAAGCTTTCTTT
CASSAAAGGGTEAFF
>TRBD1|12|TRBJ2-1|-|TRBV7-2
TGTGCCAGCAGCCGACCAGGGGGTGAGCAGTTCTTC
CASSRPGGEQFF
>-|13|TRBJ2-5|-|TRBV20-1
TGCAGTGCTAGTGGGCTCAACCAAGAGACCCAGTACTTC
CSASGLNQETQYF
>TRBD1|15|TRBJ1-2|-|TRBV18
TGTGCCAGCTCACCTGGACAGGGAAAAGGAGGAAGCTACACCTTC
CASSPGQGKGGSYTF
>TRBD2|14|TRBJ2-3|-|TRBV7-9
TGTGCCAGCAGTTTGCGGGAGAACACAGATACGCAGTATTTT
CASSLRENTDTQYF
>TRBD1|12|TRBJ1-2|few|TRBV27
TGTGCCTCACGGACAGGGGGCATCGGCTACACCTTC
CASRTGGIGYTF
>-|17|TRBJ2-7|-|TRBV3-1/TRBV3-2
TGTGCCAGCAGCCAAGCTCTCTCCGGACAGACCCCCTACGAGCAGTACTTC
CASSQALSGQTPYEQYF
>TRBD1|15|TRBJ1-1|-|TRBV5-4
TGTGCCAGCAGACAGACAGGGCCCATGAACACTGAAGCTTTCTTT
CASRQTGPMNTEAFF
>TRBD2|17|TRBJ2-3|-|TRBV6-1
TGTGCCAGCAGTGAAGTAAAAACTAGCGGGGGATCAGATACGCAGTATTTT
CASSEVKTSGGSDTQYF
>TRBD1|15|TRBJ1-1|-|TRBV19
TGTGCCAGTAGTATTGGGGGGACAGGGCGAACTGAAGCTTTCTTT
CASSIGGTGRTEAFF
>-|13|TRBJ1-2|-|TRBV7-9
TGTGCCAGCAGCTTAGGGACAGACTATGGCTACACCTTC
CASSLGTDYGYTF
>-|17|TRBJ1-6|-|TRBV6-1
TGTGCCAGCAGTGAAAGAGTGAGTAGACAGGCGGTTTCACCCCTCCACTTT
CASSERVSRQAVSPLHF
>-|13|TRBJ1-5|-|TRBV19
TGTGCCAGTGCACAGATTAGCAATCAGCCCCAGCATTTT
CASAQISNQPQHF
>TRBD2|15|TRBJ2-1|-|TRBV11-1
TGTGCCAGCAGCCCCCAGGAGCGGGGGGCCAATGAGCAGTTCTTC
CASSPQERGANEQFF
>TRBD1|15|TRBJ2-7|-|TRBV30
TGTGCCTGGAGTGTGCGGCGGGACAGGGGCGGCGAGCAGTACTTC
CAWSVRRDRGGEQYF
>-|15|TRBJ2-7|-|TRBV28
TGTGCCAGCAGTTTATTGGGGGGTAACGACTACGAGCAGTACTTC
CASSLLGGNDYEQYF